This entry lists 13 T cell receptor beta chains sequenced from one sample in a study of blood T cell repertoires in COVID-19. The table came from immunoSEQ multiplex PCR; TCRdb's copy has only in-frame clones and leaves some out. The sample yields some 260,000 clones, 70% to 80% seen once. Sequenced: peripheral blood. These receptors all come from a woman of 80 years or more with acute or convalescent COVID-19.

The chain couples TRBV12-3 or TRBV12-4 to TRBJ2-5; possibly TRBD1 for D (7 bases). The CDR3 has 13 amino acids. V was cut by 6 bases and J by 5 bases, with 13 bases left in between. The CDR3 DNA follows: TGTGCCAGCAGGCTGACAGGGAGGGAGACCCAGTACTTC. As protein: CASRLTGRETQYF.

The chain links TRBV5-5 to TRBJ2-5; 10 bases fit TRBD1. CDR1 is SGHKS, CDR2 YYEKEE, per germline (reference sequence). The CDR3 runs to 16 residues. Trimming removed 4 bases from V and 1 base from J; junction bases left unmatched: 7. CDR3 sequence: CASSPTGGRIQETQYF. CDR3 DNA: TGTGCCAGCAGCCCGACAGGGGGCCGCATCCAAGAGACCCAGTACTTC.

The rearrangement uses TRBV6-5 and TRBJ2-5; no clear D gene. From germline, CDR1 is MNHEY and CDR2 SVGAGI. With 5 bases removed from V and 5 bases from J, the gap between germline ends came to 15 bases. The CDR3 is 14 amino acids. The CDR3 protein is CASSHGPDVETQYF. DNA of the CDR3: TGTGCCAGCAGTCATGGGCCCGACGTGGAGACCCAGTACTTC.

The chain recombines TRBV30 with TRBJ1-1; the D gene is possibly TRBD1 (5 bases). The ends were cut back, 0 bases at V and 4 bases at J, with 12 bases in the middle. Germline V lookup: CDR1 GTSNPN, CDR2 SVGIG (reference sequence). The CDR3 is 14 amino acids. As DNA, the CDR3 is TGTGCCTGGAGTGTTGGGGGACTCCCCACTGAAGCTTTCTTT. The encoded protein is CAWSVGGLPTEAFF.

The V call is TRBV4-2, the J call TRBJ1-4; D not certain. CDR1 is LGHNA, CDR2 YNFKEQ, per germline. With 1 base removed from V and 4 bases from J, the gap between germline ends came to 7 bases. CDR3 length: 14 amino acids. The CDR3 spells CASSQGTNNEKLFF. CDR3 nucleotides: TGTGCCAGCAGCCAAGGAACTAATAATGAAAAACTGTTTTTT.

About this clone itself: Other DNA sequences in this specimen translate into the identical CDR3. The rearrangement uses TRBV5-1 and TRBJ2-2; maybe TRBD2 (5 bases). This CDR3 is built from 14 residues. The V gene lost 0 bases and the J gene lost 4 bases, with 7 bases spanning the gap. From germline, CDR1 is SGHRS and CDR2 YFSETQ. CDR3 sequence reads: CASSLGEGTGELFF. The CDR3 coding sequence is TGCGCCAGCAGCTTGGGAGAGGGCACCGGGGAGCTGTTTTTT.

This clone was seen only a few times. The rearrangement uses TRBV5-1 and TRBJ2-4; D uncertain. V lost 4 bases and J lost 1, with 12 bases in between. CDR1 and CDR2 (germline): SGHRS, YFSETQ. The CDR3 is made up of 15 amino acids. The CDR3 DNA sequence: TGCGCCAGCAGCACAGACACCTCGGCCAAAAACATTCAGTACTTC. This encodes CASSTDTSAKNIQYF.

V is TRBV3-1 (or the pseudogene TRBV3-2) and J is TRBJ2-5; D gene uncertain. Germline V gene lookup returns CDR1 LGHDT and CDR2 YNNKEL (reference sequence). Trimming took off 0 bases at V and 5 bases at J, with 13 bases between the two ends. The CDR3 covers 15 residues. For the CDR3, the DNA is TGTGCCAGCAGCCAAGAAGAAAAGCCTTATGAGACCCAGTACTTC. Its translation is CASSQEEKPYETQYF.

The chain links TRBV18 to TRBJ1-3; TRBD1 agrees at 9 bases. Per the germline V gene, CDR1 is KGHSH and CDR2 is LQKENI. The CDR3 loop spans 18 amino acids. The V segment lost 1 base and the J segment 0 bases; nucleotides outside the gene matches: 7. Here the CDR3 reads CASSPRTGAINSGNTIYF. The CDR3 DNA is TGTGCCAGCTCACCACGGACAGGGGCGATAAACTCTGGAAACACCATATATTTT.

The J gene is TRBJ1-5, the V gene TRBV11-3; TRBD1 is a possible D gene (6 bases). CDR1 and CDR2 from the germline V gene are SGHNT and YENEEA. V lost 6 bases and J lost 6, with 12 bases in between. The CDR3 has 13 residues. In DNA form, the CDR3 reads TGTGCCAGCAGGGGGGCAGGCGGTCAGCCCCAGCATTTT. The encoded protein is CASRGAGGQPQHF.

The chain joins TRBV5-4 to TRBJ1-4, with D possibly matching TRBD1 (5 bases). Germline V CDR1 and CDR2: SGHNT, YYREEE (reference sequence). The V gene lost 0 bases and the J gene lost 1 base, with 10 bases spanning the gap. This CDR3 is 16 amino acids long. The CDR3 is CASSLGRGRTNEKLFF. DNA of the CDR3: TGTGCCAGCAGCTTGGGGCGGGGCCGAACTAATGAAAAACTGTTTTTT.

This clone came up a few times. The J gene is TRBJ1-5, the V gene TRBV28; no firm D call. The germline CDR1 and CDR2 sequences are MDHEN and SYDVKM. This CDR3 spans 13 amino acids. Trimming removed 7 bases at V and 7 bases at J, with 14 bases between. The CDR3 DNA reads TGTGCCAGCAATTTCGGAGGGAACCAGCCCCAGCATTTT. Amino acids: CASNFGGNQPQHF.

This sequence joins TRBV3-1 (or the pseudogene TRBV3-2) and TRBJ2-3, with 7 bases fitting TRBD2. Germline V gene data show CDR1 as LGHDT and CDR2 as YNNKEL (reference sequence). The V segment lost 9 bases and the J segment 0 bases; nucleotides outside the gene matches: 15. The CDR3 covers 17 residues. The CDR3 loop reads CASPGTKTFASTDTQYF. In nucleotides, the CDR3 is TGTGCCAGTCCTGGGACTAAAACTTTTGCAAGCACAGATACGCAGTATTTT.